The next 2 T cell receptor beta chains were all read from a single sample in a study of cytomegalovirus exposure and HLA in healthy donors. It was with 60 Vbeta and 13 Jbeta primers that the PCR ran. The table came from immunoSEQ multiplex PCR; TCRdb's copy has only in-frame clones and leaves some out. This sample has 200,000 or so clones, with about four fifths found just once. Source material: PBMCs. The receptors stem from a woman between 50 and 59 years old in good health and CMV-seropositive.

The chain carries TRBV7-9 and TRBJ1-1; 8 nucleotides match TRBD1. The CDR3 covers 15 residues. Per germline, CDR1 SEHNR and CDR2 FQNEAQ (reference sequence). Trimming at V came to 7 bases and at J to 5 bases, leaving 12 bases not matched to a gene. The CDR3 DNA reads TGTGCCAGCAACATACTAGGACAGGGCGGGACTGAAGCTTTCTTT. This translates into CASNILGQGGTEAFF.

The chain is built from TRBV5-6 and TRBJ2-5; possibly TRBD2 for D (6 bases). In germline, CDR1 is SGHDT, CDR2 YYEEEE. The CDR3 length is 16 residues. With 4 bases removed from V and 3 bases from J, the gap between germline ends came to 19 bases. The CDR3 loop reads CASSHMGRRGEETQYF. CDR3 nucleotides: TGTGCCAGCAGCCACATGGGGAGGCGGGGCGAAGAGACCCAGTACTTC.